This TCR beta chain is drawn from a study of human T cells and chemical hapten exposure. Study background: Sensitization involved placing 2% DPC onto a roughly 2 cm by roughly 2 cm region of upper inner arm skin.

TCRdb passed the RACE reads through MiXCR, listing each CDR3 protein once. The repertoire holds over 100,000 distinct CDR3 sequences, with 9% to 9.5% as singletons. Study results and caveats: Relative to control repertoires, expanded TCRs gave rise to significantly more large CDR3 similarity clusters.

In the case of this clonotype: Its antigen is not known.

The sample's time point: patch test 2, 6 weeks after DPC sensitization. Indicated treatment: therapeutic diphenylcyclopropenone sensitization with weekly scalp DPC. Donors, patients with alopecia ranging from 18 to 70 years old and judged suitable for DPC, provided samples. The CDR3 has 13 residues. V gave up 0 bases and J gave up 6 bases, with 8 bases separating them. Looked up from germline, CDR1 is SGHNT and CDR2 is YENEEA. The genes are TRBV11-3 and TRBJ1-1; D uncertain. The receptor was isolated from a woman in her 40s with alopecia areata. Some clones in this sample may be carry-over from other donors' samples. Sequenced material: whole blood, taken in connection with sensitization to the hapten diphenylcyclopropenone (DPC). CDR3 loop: CASSLDPRAEAFF. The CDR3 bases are TGTGCCAGCAGCTTAGATCCAAGGGCTGAAGCTTTCTTT.